The rows below give T cell receptor beta chains drawn from one sample of a study of CD8 T cells in Susac syndrome. TCRdb reanalysed the immunoSEQ multiplex PCR reads using MiXCR and keeps one entry per CDR3 protein. This table holds about 180,000 distinct CDR3 sequences, under 95% found once. Input material: CD4+ T cells from PBMCs. All receptors come from a human donor with multiple sclerosis. CDR3s include the opening cysteine and the closing phenylalanine or tryptophan. A D gene is named only where the DNA matches it firmly. Where a row states a size, it is once, few, many or the class of an expanded clone; other rows omit it.

J | D | size | V | DNA | CDR3
TRBJ2-1 | TRBD2 | - | TRBV18 | TGTGCCAGCTCACCACATAGACTAGCGGGGATCGGCAATGAGCAGTTCTTC | CASSPHRLAGIGNEQFF
TRBJ2-6 | - | once | TRBV28 | TGTGCCAGCAACGCACCTTCTGGGGCCAACGTCCTGACTTTC | CASNAPSGANVLTF
TRBJ2-5 | TRBD2 | - | TRBV2 | TGTGCCAGCAAGGCGGGGGGGCCAGAGACCCAGTACTTC | CASKAGGPETQYF
TRBJ2-3 | - | - | TRBV20-1 | TGCAGTGCTAGAGGAGGGGCCGGGACAGATACGCAGTATTTT | CSARGGAGTDTQYF
TRBJ2-6 | - | - | TRBV20-1 | TGCAGTGCTAAATTCCGAACTGGGGCCAACGTCCTGACTTTC | CSAKFRTGANVLTF
TRBJ1-1 | - | - | TRBV20-1 | TGCAGTGCCAAAAGGAACCGGGACCCTATGCTCTCTGAAGCTTTCTTT | CSAKRNRDPMLSEAFF
TRBJ2-2 | - | once | TRBV6-6 | TGTGCCAGCAAACGGGAGCCAAACACCGGGGAGCTGTTTTTT | CASKREPNTGELFF
TRBJ1-4 | - | few | TRBV30 | TGTGCCTGGAGTGTAGATGGGGGCCGAAAACTGTTTTTT | CAWSVDGGRKLFF
TRBJ1-2 | - | - | TRBV20-1 | TGCAGTGCTAGATCCCCCACGGGGGGGAATGGCTACACCTTC | CSARSPTGGNGYTF
TRBJ1-5 | - | - | TRBV18 | TGTGCCAGCTCAGTCGGGACTTCTACGTGGGAGCCCCAGCATTTT | CASSVGTSTWEPQHF
TRBJ1-5 | - | - | TRBV20-1 | TGCAGTGCTGTAGTCCGATTGGATCAGCCCCAGCATTTT | CSAVVRLDQPQHF
TRBJ2-1 | - | - | TRBV18 | TGTGCCAGCTCGCTGACAGGTTACAATGAGCAGTTCTTC | CASSLTGYNEQFF
TRBJ2-1 | - | - | TRBV7-3 | TGTGCCAGCAACTTAATGCAGGGCTACAATGAGCAGTTCTTC | CASNLMQGYNEQFF
TRBJ2-5 | TRBD2 | - | TRBV12-3/TRBV12-4 | TGTGCCAGCACCCCGGGACTAGCGGGGGGTGAGACCCAGTACTTC | CASTPGLAGGETQYF
TRBJ1-2 | - | - | TRBV30 | TGTGCCTGGGACTCGAATTGGGGGGCCCTTAACTATGGCTACACCTTC | CAWDSNWGALNYGYTF
TRBJ2-7 | TRBD2 | - | TRBV30 | TGTGCCTGGAGACCCAACCCGACTAGCGGGGGGCGCGACGAGCAGTACTTC | CAWRPNPTSGGRDEQYF
TRBJ2-6 | - | - | TRBV7-9 | TGTGCCAGCAGCTTAGTGCCCATCTCTGGGGCCAACGTCCTGACTTTC | CASSLVPISGANVLTF